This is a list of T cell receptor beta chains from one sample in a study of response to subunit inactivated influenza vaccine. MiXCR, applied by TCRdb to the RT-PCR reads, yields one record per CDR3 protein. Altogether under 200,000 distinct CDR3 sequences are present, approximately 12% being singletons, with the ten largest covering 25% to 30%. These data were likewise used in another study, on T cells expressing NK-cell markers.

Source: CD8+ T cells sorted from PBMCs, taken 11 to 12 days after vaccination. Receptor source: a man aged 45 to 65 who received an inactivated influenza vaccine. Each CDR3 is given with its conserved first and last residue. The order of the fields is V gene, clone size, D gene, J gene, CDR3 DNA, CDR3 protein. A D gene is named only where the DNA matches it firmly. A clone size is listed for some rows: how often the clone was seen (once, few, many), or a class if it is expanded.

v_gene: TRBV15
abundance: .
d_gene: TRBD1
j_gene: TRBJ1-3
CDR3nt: TGTGCCACCAGCAGCGGGACAGGGGGGCTAGGAAACACCATATATTTT
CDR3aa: CATSSGTGGLGNTIYF

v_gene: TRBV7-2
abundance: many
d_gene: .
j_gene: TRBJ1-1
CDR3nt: TGTGCCAGCAGCTTCGGACGGTTAAACACTGAAGCTTTCTTT
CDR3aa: CASSFGRLNTEAFF

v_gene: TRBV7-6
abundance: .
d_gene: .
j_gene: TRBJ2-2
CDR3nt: TGTTCCAGCAGCTTCCAAAGACCTCTGGGCCAACCTAACACCGGGGAGCTGTTTTTT
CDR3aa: CSSSFQRPLGQPNTGELFF

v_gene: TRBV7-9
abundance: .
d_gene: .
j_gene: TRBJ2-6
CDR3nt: TGTGCCAGCAGCCAAAGGGAAGATGGCCCTGGGGCCAACGTCCTGACTTTC
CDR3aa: CASSQREDGPGANVLTF

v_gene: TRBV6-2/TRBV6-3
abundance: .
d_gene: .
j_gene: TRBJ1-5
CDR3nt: TGTGCCAGCAGGCCTTACAGAAATCAGCCCCCGCATTTT
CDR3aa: CASRPYRNQPPHF

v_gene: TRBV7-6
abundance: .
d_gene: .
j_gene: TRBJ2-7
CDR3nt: TGTGCCAGCAGATCAAGTTTAGGGACCTCCTACGAGCAGTACTTC
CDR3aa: CASRSSLGTSYEQYF

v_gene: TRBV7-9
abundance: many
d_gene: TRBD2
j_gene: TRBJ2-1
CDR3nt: TGTGCCAGCAGCTTAGTCGGAGCGGGAGAGTACAATGAGCAGTTCTTC
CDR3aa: CASSLVGAGEYNEQFF

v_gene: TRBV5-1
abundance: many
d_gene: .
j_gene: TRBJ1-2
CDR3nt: TGCGCCAGCAGCTTAACGGGGTCTGGTGCCTATGGCTACACCTTC
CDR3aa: CASSLTGSGAYGYTF

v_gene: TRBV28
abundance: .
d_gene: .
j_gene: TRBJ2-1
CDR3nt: TGTGCCAGCAGTTTAGATCGTCCGAACAATGAGCAGTTCTTC
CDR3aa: CASSLDRPNNEQFF

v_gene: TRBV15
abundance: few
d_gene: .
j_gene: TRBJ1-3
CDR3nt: TGTGCCACCAGCAGACGCTCTGGAAACACCATATATTTT
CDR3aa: CATSRRSGNTIYF

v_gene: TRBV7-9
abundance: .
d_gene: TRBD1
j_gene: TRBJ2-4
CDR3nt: TGTGCCAGCAGCGGAGTCGTCAGGGGGAGACACATTCAGTACTTC
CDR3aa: CASSGVVRGRHIQYF

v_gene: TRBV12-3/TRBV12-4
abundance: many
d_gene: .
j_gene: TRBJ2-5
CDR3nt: TGTGCCAGCAGTTTTGAGGGGCGGGGAGAGACCCAGTACTTC
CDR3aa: CASSFEGRGETQYF

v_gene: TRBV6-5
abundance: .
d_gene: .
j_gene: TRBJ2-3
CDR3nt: TGTGCCAGCAGTTACCTGAGTTTGGGGGATACGCAGTATTTT
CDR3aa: CASSYLSLGDTQYF

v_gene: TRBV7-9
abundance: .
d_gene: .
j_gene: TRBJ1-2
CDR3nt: TGTGCCAGCAGCCTCGCTGAAATCTATGGCTACACCTTC
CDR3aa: CASSLAEIYGYTF

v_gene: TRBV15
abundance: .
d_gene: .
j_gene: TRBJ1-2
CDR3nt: TGTGCCACCAGCAGAGATGGGTCCCGCCACGGCTACACCTTC
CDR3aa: CATSRDGSRHGYTF

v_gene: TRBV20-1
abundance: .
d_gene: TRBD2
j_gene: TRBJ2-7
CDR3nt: TGCAGTGCTACCCTTCGACTAGCGTTGAGCTCCTACGAGCAGTACTTC
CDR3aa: CSATLRLALSSYEQYF

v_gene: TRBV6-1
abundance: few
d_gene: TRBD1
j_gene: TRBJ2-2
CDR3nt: TGTGCCAGCAGTCGGGGACAGGGTGGATTCGGGGAGCTGTTTTTT
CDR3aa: CASSRGQGGFGELFF